Below, 18 T cell receptor beta chains from the same sample are listed, as sequenced in a study of blood T cells in healthy people across ages. Next came a second PCR, run for about 7 to 12 cycles, which used a sample-barcoded 5' primer along with a J-beta primer mix. Using its own MiXCR run on the 5' RACE reads, TCRdb lists one record per CDR3 protein. The repertoire consists of fewer than 950,000 distinct CDR3 sequences, with 53% occurring once and the leading ten covering roughly two fifths. The sample consisted of blood. Receptors originate from a man older than 75 in good health.

J is TRBJ2-7 and V is TRBV9; D remains unclear. CDR3 length equals 12 residues. Between the trimmed V and J ends, which lost 5 bases and 2 bases, there was a span of 8 bases. Looked up from germline, CDR1 is SGDLS and CDR2 is YYNGEE. The CDR3 loop reads CASSRYPYEQYF. The CDR3 bases are TGTGCCAGCAGTCGTTATCCCTACGAGCAGTACTTC.

The chain links TRBV11-1 to TRBJ2-7; 8 positions agree with TRBD1. CDR3 length: 14 residues. The germline V gene has CDR1 SGHAT and CDR2 FQDESV (reference sequence). V lost 7 bases and J lost 7; bases outside the gene matches: 12. CDR3 DNA sequence: TGTGCCAGCACCCGGGGCAGGGGGCTAAATGAGCAGTACTTC. It codes for CASTRGRGLNEQYF.

This chain connects TRBV7-9 to TRBJ2-1, with D unclear. Trimming took 5 bases from V and 2 from J, leaving 10 bases between them. The CDR3 consists of 14 residues. From germline, CDR1 is SEHNR and CDR2 FQNEAQ (reference sequence). CDR3 sequence (DNA): TGTGCCAGCAGCGCCCCGAAAACCTACAATGAGCAGTTCTTC. Translating it yields CASSAPKTYNEQFF.

The rearrangement uses TRBV11-2 and TRBJ2-4, with 8 positions matching TRBD2. The end of the DNA fits TRBJ2-5 better, so the J call may be wrong. Germline V gene sequence: CDR1 SGHAT, CDR2 FQNNGV. This CDR3 has 15 residues. The CDR3 nucleotides are TGTGCCAGCAGCTTAGCGGGAGGGAGGTTAGAGACCCAGTACTTC. Translation: CASSLAGGRLETQYF.

This clonotype came up a few times. The chain combines TRBV20-1 with TRBJ2-7, with 7 bases aligning to TRBD1. V was pared by 0 bases and J by 2 bases, with 7 bases of the junction left unmatched. CDR3 length equals 15 residues. Looked up from germline, CDR1 is DFQATT and CDR2 is SNEGSKA (reference sequence). The CDR3, as DNA: TGCAGTGCTAGAGATGGGACAGCGAAACCCTACGAGCAGTACTTC. Amino acid sequence: CSARDGTAKPYEQYF.

V is TRBV29-1 and J is TRBJ1-2; D gene unclear. Germline V lookup: CDR1 SQVTM, CDR2 ANQGSEA. The CDR3 spans 11 residues. Trimming took 2 bases from V and 4 from J, leaving 5 bases between them. This CDR3 is CSVERIYGYTF. CDR3 DNA sequence: TGCAGCGTTGAAAGGATCTATGGCTACACCTTC.

The table lists this clonotype with a few counts. This sequence joins TRBV4-1 and TRBJ2-1, with 8 nucleotides matching TRBD1. This CDR3 spans 16 amino acids. The germline gives CDR1 MGHRA, CDR2 YSYEKL. Trimming cost V 0 bases and J 4 bases; bases outside gene matches: 5. CDR3 loop: CASSQDRGQVYNEQFF. Written as DNA, the CDR3 is TGCGCCAGCAGCCAAGACCGGGGACAGGTATACAATGAGCAGTTCTTC.

J is TRBJ2-1 and V is TRBV6-5; D remains ambiguous. Germline CDR1 MNHEY, CDR2 SVGAGI. The V end lost 0 bases, the J end lost 3 bases, and 6 bases lay between the germline ends. This CDR3 has 14 residues. The CDR3 DNA reads TGTGCCAGCAGTTACTCGACCGGCTACAATGAGCAGTTCTTC. The encoded protein is CASSYSTGYNEQFF.

The CDR3 is CASSPRGSVRRNSYNEQFF. In DNA, the CDR3 is TGTGCCAGCAGCCCCCGCGGTAGCGTTCGACGAAACTCCTACAATGAGCAGTTCTTC. V usage is TRBV5-5 and J usage is TRBJ2-1; possibly TRBD2 for D (5 bases). V was trimmed by 4 bases and J by 0 bases, leaving 23 bases between them. This CDR3 comprises 19 residues. Germline V lookup: CDR1 SGHKS, CDR2 YYEKEE (reference sequence).

This clonotype was recorded a few times. The chain has TRBV3-1 and TRBJ2-1, with 8 nucleotides matching TRBD2. J gave up 8 bases and V 4 bases, and 4 bases lay outside the gene matches. CDR1 and CDR2 from the germline V gene are LGHDT and YNNKEL (reference sequence). The CDR3 totals 13 residues. The CDR3 DNA is TGTGCCAGCAGCCTGCGGGGGGTAGATGAGCAGTTCTTC. Translation gives CASSLRGVDEQFF.

The V call is TRBV5-5, the J call TRBJ1-1; TRBD1 aligns across 9 bases. Trimming took 4 bases from V and 4 from J; bases not matched to a gene: 8. The CDR3 spans 15 residues. CDR1 and CDR2 from the germline V gene are SGHKS and YYEKEE (reference sequence). Here the CDR3 reads CASSPDRGRSTEAFF. In DNA form, the CDR3 reads TGTGCCAGCAGCCCGGACAGGGGTAGGAGCACTGAAGCTTTCTTT. Full variable domain (outside the CDR3, taken from reference TRBV5-5 and TRBJ1-1): DAGVTQSPTHLIKTRGQQVTLRCSPISGHKSVSWYQQVLGQGPQFIFQYYEKEERGRGNFPDRFSARQFPNYSSELNVNALLLGDSALYLCASSPDRGRSTEAFFGQGTRLTVV.

The chain links TRBV20-1 to TRBJ1-3; possibly TRBD1 for D (5 bases). The germline gives CDR1 DFQATT, CDR2 SNEGSKA (reference sequence). The CDR3 consists of 14 residues. V was clipped by 0 bases and J by 4 bases, with 10 bases between them. The CDR3 loop is CSARDRGPGNTIYF. Written as DNA, the CDR3 is TGCAGTGCTAGAGATAGGGGACCCGGAAACACCATATATTTT.

J is TRBJ1-4 and V is TRBV5-1; no clear D gene. The ends were cut back, 0 bases at V and 5 bases at J, with 8 bases in the middle. CDR1 is SGHRS and CDR2 is YFSETQ in the germline V gene. This CDR3 has 14 amino acids. In DNA form, the CDR3 reads TGCGCCAGCAGCTTGGGAAGCCGAAATGAAAAACTGTTTTTT. As protein: CASSLGSRNEKLFF.

This chain links TRBV7-2 with TRBJ1-4, with unresolved D. Trimming stripped 5 bases from V and 7 bases from J, with 14 bases between. The CDR3 totals 14 residues. Germline values: CDR1 SGHTA, CDR2 FQGNSA. The CDR3 nucleotides are TGTGCCAGCAGCGAGGACGTGGGTAGTGAAAAACTGTTTTTT. Its translation: CASSEDVGSEKLFF.

The chain combines TRBV6-5 with TRBJ1-6; perhaps TRBD1 as D (5 bases). Trimming left V 0 bases short and J 9 bases short, with 15 bases between. Germline V gene data show CDR1 as MNHEY and CDR2 as SVGAGI. The CDR3 is 16 amino acids. The CDR3 sequence is CASSYSGREGGSPLHF. The CDR3 DNA sequence: TGTGCCAGCAGTTACTCGGGCAGGGAGGGAGGTTCACCCCTCCACTTT.

The rearrangement uses TRBV18 and TRBJ1-1, with no clear D. The CDR3 runs 13 residues. Trimming pared 6 bases from V and 7 bases from J, leaving 15 bases between. Germline V gives CDR1 KGHSH, CDR2 LQKENI. The chain's CDR3 is CASSPSSTIEAFF. The CDR3 nucleotides read TGTGCCAGCTCCCCGAGCAGCACCATTGAAGCTTTCTTT.

This clonotype was counted a few times. The chain uses TRBV13 and TRBJ2-5, with TRBD1 matching over 10 bases. Trimming removed 4 bases from V and 4 bases from J; junction bases left unmatched: 9. The CDR3 covers 16 residues. Germline CDR1 and CDR2: PRHDT and FYEKMQ (reference sequence). CDR3 amino acids: CASSSYEGQGLETQYF. DNA of the CDR3: TGTGCCAGCAGCTCGTATGAGGGACAGGGGTTAGAGACCCAGTACTTC.

This clonotype came up a few times. Here the CDR3 reads CASSKALRQGKGTGELFF. Here the CDR3 DNA reads TGTGCCAGCAGCAAAGCGCTAAGGCAGGGGAAAGGTACCGGGGAGCTGTTTTTT. V is TRBV21-1 and J is TRBJ2-2; the table's D call of TRBD1 was not tested on the DNA. TRBV21-1 is termed a pseudogene. The CDR3 extends over 18 amino acids.